This TCR beta chain was found in a study of STAT5B mutations in CD4+ large granular lymphocyte leukemia. Findings of the study overall: Main leukemic clonotypes were patient-specific, but under 30% appeared at low frequency elsewhere.

The germline V and J ends were trimmed by 3 bases and 7 bases, with 13 bases remaining between them. There are 14 residues in the CDR3. The germline V gene has CDR1 SEHNR and CDR2 FQNEAQ (reference sequence). In the original analysis: A productive frequency of 2.59 x 10-5 was the lowest detectable. The protocol was immunoSEQ multiplex PCR, while the TCRdb copy is restricted to in-frame clones and leaves out a portion. V, J and clone size were drawn from that table, and D and trimming were deduced from the DNA. Here the sample spans 20,000 to 25,000 clones, approximately 71% being singletons. The table lists this clone with a few counts. Its target is not known.

Sequenced material: CD4+ T cells from blood buffy coats. The receptor was derived from a human donor in good health. The V gene is TRBV7-9, the J gene TRBJ2-1; D might be TRBD1 (6 bases). The CDR3 reads CASSFDRISNEQFF. In DNA, the CDR3 is TGTGCCAGCAGCTTCGACAGGATTTCGAATGAGCAGTTCTTC.